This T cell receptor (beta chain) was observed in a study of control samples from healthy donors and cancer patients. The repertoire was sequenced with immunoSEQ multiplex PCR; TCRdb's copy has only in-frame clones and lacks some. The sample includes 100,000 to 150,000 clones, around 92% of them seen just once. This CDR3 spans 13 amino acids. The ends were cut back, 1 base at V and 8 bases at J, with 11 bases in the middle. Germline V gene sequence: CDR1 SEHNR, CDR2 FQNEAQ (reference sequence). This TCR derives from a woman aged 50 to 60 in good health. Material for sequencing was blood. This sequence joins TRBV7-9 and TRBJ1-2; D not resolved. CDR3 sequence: CASSLGQPPGYTF. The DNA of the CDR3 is TGTGCCAGCAGCTTAGGGCAGCCCCCGGGCTACACCTTC. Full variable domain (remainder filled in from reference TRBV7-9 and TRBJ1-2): DTGVSQNPRHKITKRGQNVTFRCDPISEHNRLYWYRQTLGQGPEFLTYFQNEAQLEKSRLLSDRFSAERPKGSFSTLEIQRTEQGDSAMYLCASSLGQPPGYTFGSGTRLTVV.